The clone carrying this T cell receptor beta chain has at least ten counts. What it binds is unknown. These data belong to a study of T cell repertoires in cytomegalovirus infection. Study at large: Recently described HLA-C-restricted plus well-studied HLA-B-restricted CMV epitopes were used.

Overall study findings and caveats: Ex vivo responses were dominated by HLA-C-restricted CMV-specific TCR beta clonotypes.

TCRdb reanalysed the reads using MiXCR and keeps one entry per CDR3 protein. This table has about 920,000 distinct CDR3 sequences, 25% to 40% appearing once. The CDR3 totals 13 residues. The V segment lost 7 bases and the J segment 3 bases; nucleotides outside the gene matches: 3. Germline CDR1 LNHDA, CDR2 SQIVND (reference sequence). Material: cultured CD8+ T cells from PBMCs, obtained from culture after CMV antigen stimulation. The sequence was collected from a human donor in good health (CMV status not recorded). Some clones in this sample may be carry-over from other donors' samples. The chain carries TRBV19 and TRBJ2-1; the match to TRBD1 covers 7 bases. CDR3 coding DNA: TGTGCCAGTACAGGGGGTCGCTACAATGAGCAGTTCTTC. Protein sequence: CASTGGRYNEQFF.